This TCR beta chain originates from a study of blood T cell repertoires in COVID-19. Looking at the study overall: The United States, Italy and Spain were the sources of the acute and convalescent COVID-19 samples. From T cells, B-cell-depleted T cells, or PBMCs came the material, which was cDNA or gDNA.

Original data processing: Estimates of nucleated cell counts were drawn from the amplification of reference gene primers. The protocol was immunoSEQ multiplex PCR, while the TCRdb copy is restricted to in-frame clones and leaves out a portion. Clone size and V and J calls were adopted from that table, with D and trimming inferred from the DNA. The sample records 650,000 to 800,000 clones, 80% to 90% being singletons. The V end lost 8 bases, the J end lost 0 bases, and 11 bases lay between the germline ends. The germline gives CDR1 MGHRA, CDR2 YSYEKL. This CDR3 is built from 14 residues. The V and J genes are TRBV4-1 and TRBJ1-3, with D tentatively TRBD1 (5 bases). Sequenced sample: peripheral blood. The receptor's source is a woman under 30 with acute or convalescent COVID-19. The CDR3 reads CASSHQGSGNTIYF. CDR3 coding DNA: TGCGCCAGCTCACATCAGGGCTCTGGAAACACCATATATTTT.